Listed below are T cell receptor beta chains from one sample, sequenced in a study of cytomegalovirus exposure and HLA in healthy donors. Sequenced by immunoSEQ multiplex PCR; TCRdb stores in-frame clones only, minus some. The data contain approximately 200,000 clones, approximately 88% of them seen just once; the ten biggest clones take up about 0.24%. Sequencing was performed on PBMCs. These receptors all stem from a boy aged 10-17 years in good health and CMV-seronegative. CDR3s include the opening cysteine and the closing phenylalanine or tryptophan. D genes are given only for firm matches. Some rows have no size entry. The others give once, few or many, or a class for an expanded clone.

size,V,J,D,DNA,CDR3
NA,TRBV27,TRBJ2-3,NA,TGTGCCAGCAGTTGGTCCGGGAACACAGATACGCAGTATTTT,CASSWSGNTDTQYF
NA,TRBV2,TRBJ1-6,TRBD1,TGTGCCAGCAGTCCCGGGACAGGGAGATCACCCCTCCACTTT,CASSPGTGRSPLHF
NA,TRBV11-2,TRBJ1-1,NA,TGTGCCAGCAGGGAAGCGGCGAACACTGAAGCTTTCTTT,CASREAANTEAFF
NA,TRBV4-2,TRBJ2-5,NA,TGTGCCAGCAGCCAAGATCTAAGCCGGGGAGGAGGAGAGACCCAGTACTTC,CASSQDLSRGGGETQYF
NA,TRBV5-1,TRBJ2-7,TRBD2,TGCGCCAGCGGACTAGCGGGAGGGTACGAGCAGTACTTC,CASGLAGGYEQYF
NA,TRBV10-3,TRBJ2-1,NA,TGTGCCATCAGCCAAGGGTCTTCGCGGGACAATGAGCAGTTCTTC,CAISQGSSRDNEQFF
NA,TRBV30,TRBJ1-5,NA,TGTGCCTGGAGTTACCCCGGGACACATAATCAGCCCCAGCATTTT,CAWSYPGTHNQPQHF
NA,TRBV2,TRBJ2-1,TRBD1,TGTGCCAGCAGTGAATTCCGGACAGGGGGGAGTGAGCAGTTCTTC,CASSEFRTGGSEQFF
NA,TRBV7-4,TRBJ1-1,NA,TGTGCCTGTCCTCCGGAGACGAACACTGAAGCTTTCTTT,CACPPETNTEAFF
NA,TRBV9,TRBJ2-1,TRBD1,TGTGCCAGCAGTCCCACAGGGGAGTTAGACTACAATGAGCAGTTCTTC,CASSPTGELDYNEQFF
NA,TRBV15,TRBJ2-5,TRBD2,TGTGCCACCAGCAGAGACCGGGGGGGGGAGACCCAGTACTTC,CATSRDRGGETQYF
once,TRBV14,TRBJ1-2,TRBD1,TGTGCCAGCAGCCAATCCTACAGGGGGCATGGCTACACCTTC,CASSQSYRGHGYTF
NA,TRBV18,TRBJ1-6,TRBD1,TGTGCCAGCTCACCCCAACCGACAGGGTCACCCCTCCACTTT,CASSPQPTGSPLHF
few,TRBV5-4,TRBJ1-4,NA,TGTGCCAGCAGCTCGGCAGGGATCGCAACTAATGAAAAACTGTTTTTT,CASSSAGIATNEKLFF
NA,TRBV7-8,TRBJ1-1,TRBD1,TGTGCCAGCAGCTTCATGGGACAGGGCGGCACTGAAGCTTTCTTT,CASSFMGQGGTEAFF
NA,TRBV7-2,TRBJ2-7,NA,TGTGCCAGCAGCTTAGTTCCCCTTCGGCAGGGGGGTTACGAGCAGTACTTC,CASSLVPLRQGGYEQYF
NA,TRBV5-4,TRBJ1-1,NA,TGTGCCAGCAGCTCAAGGGGCGCGCGATTTGCAACTGAAGCTTTCTTT,CASSSRGARFATEAFF
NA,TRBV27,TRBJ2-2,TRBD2,TGTGCCAGCAGTTCGGTATCGGGACTAGCCTACTGGGACACCGGGGAGCTGTTTTTT,CASSSVSGLAYWDTGELFF
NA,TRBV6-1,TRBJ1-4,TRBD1,TGTGCCAGCAGCCCGGTGGGACAGCCTAATGAAAAACTGTTTTTT,CASSPVGQPNEKLFF
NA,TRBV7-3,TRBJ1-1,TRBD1,TGTGCCAGCAGCCCGTCCCCAGGGGGCAACACTGAAGCTTTCTTT,CASSPSPGGNTEAFF
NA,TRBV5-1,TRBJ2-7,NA,TGCGCCAGCAGCTTTCAAGGCGGATCCTACGAGCAGTACTTC,CASSFQGGSYEQYF
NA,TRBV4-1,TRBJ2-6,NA,TGCGCCAGCAGCCAAGAAGGAGTGAGGGCTGGGGCCAACGTCCTGACTTTC,CASSQEGVRAGANVLTF
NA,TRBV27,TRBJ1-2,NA,TGTGCCAGCAGTTTAGCTAAGGCGGGGGGAGATGGCTACACCTTC,CASSLAKAGGDGYTF
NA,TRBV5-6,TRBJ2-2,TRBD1,TGTGCCAGCAGCTGGATACAGGGGGCGGGGACCGGGGAGCTGTTTTTT,CASSWIQGAGTGELFF
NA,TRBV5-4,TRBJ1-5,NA,TGTGCCAGCAGCCTAGGGCCCCAGCATTTT,CASSLGPQHF
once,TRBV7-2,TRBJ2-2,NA,TGTGCCAGCAGCCGTGGGGCGAAGAACACCGGGGAGCTGTTTTTT,CASSRGAKNTGELFF
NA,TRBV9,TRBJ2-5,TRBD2,TGTGCCAGCAGCACCTGGGAGGGGAGGCAAGAGACCCAGTACTTC,CASSTWEGRQETQYF
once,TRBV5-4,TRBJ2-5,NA,TGTGCCGCGTACAGGTTAGGGTACCAAGAGACCCAGTACTTC,CAAYRLGYQETQYF
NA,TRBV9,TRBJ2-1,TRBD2,TGTGCCAGCAGCGTAGGTCCAGCGGGAGTCCTAATCAATGAGCAGTTCTTC,CASSVGPAGVLINEQFF
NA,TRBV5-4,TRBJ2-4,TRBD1,TGTGCCAGCGGCCCCAGGGGGAAGGGGGACATTCAGTACTTC,CASGPRGKGDIQYF
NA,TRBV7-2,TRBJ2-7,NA,TGTGCCAGCAGAGGCAGGGAACTCTACGAGCAGTACTTC,CASRGRELYEQYF
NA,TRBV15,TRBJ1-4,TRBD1,TGTGCCACCAGCAGTGACGCCGGGACAGAGAATGAAAAACTGTTTTTT,CATSSDAGTENEKLFF
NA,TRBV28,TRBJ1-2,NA,TGTGCCAGCAGCAGCGATGAAGGTCGGCCCCCCCGTGGCTACACCTTC,CASSSDEGRPPRGYTF
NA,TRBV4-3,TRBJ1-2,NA,TGCGCCAGCAGCCAAGATCCGAGGGGAGGGAACTATGGCTACACCTTC,CASSQDPRGGNYGYTF
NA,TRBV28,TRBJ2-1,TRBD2,TGTGCCACCGATGGGAGCGGGAGATCCTACAATGAGCAGTTCTTC,CATDGSGRSYNEQFF
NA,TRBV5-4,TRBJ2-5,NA,TGTGCCAGCAGCTTGCCTCCTCCTTCAGAGACCCAGTACTTC,CASSLPPPSETQYF
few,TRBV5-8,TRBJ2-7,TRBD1,TGTGCCAGCAGCTTGCAGGGGGTCCTTCCCTACGAGCAGTACTTC,CASSLQGVLPYEQYF
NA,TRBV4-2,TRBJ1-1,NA,TGTGCCAGCAGCCAAGTGGGGGAGGGTGAAGCTTTCTTT,CASSQVGEGEAFF
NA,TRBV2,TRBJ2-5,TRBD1,TGTGCCAGCAGGAAATACAGGGGTTACCTCCGGGAGACCCAGTACTTC,CASRKYRGYLRETQYF
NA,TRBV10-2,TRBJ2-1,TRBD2,TGCGCCAGCAGTGAGTCCCTAGCGGGAGAATACAATGAGCAGTTCTTC,CASSESLAGEYNEQFF
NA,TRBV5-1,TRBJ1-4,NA,TGCGCCAGCAGCTTGGGAAGGACAAATGAAAAACTGTTTTTT,CASSLGRTNEKLFF
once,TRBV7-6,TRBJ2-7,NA,TGTGCCAGCAGCTTAGCTCCCTCCCCCTACGAGCAGTACTTC,CASSLAPSPYEQYF
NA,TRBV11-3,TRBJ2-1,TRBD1,TGTGCCAGCAGCTTATCTAGAGGACAGGGGCGGAATGAGCAGTTCTTC,CASSLSRGQGRNEQFF
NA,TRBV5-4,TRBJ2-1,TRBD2,TGTGCCAGCAGCTTCTCAAGCGGGGGGCCTCCCGAGCAGTTCTTC,CASSFSSGGPPEQFF
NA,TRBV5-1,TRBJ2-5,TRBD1,TGCGCCAGCAGCAGGGGACAGGGGGCGCAAGAGACCCAGTACTTC,CASSRGQGAQETQYF
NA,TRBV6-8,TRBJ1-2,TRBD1,TGTGCCGACGGGACAGGGAACTATGGCTACACCTTC,CADGTGNYGYTF